Listed here are 21 T cell receptor beta chains from one sample, sequenced in a study of blood T cell repertoires in COVID-19. Repertoires were generated with immunoSEQ multiplex PCR, while TCRdb's copy carries only in-frame clones and drops some. The profile covers 220,000 or so clones, with more than 75% appearing a single time and approximately 8.4% taken by the ten largest. Sequencing input: peripheral blood. All receptors come from a woman at least 80 years old with COVID-19, enrolled during active disease.

The V call is TRBV2, the J call TRBJ2-7, with D perhaps TRBD1 (5 bases). CDR3 length equals 12 residues. Germline CDR1 and CDR2: SNHLY and FYNNEI. Trimming removed 7 bases at V and 5 bases at J, with 12 bases between. The DNA for the CDR3 is TGTGCCAGCAAAAGACAGTCCAACGAGCAGTACTTC. It encodes CASKRQSNEQYF.

This clone was detected a few times. This chain joins TRBV5-1 and TRBJ2-7, with TRBD2 identical over 7 bases. Germline V gives CDR1 SGHRS, CDR2 YFSETQ. The junction had 2 bases not matched to a gene; V was cut back by 0 bases and J by 2 bases. The CDR3 contains 14 residues. The CDR3 loop reads CASSLAGGPYEQYF. Written as DNA, the CDR3 is TGCGCCAGCAGCTTGGCGGGGGGTCCCTACGAGCAGTACTTC.

The chain has TRBV6-5 and TRBJ1-2, with D possibly matching TRBD1 (6 bases). Germline assignment: CDR1 MNHEY and CDR2 SVGAGI. The CDR3 sequence is 16 residues long. V was cut by 2 bases and J by 6 bases, with 19 bases left in between. As DNA, the CDR3 is TGTGCCAGCAGTTACGGTCCCCTGGGGGCACAGGATGGCTACACCTTC. Translated, it gives CASSYGPLGAQDGYTF.

The chain uses TRBV29-1 and TRBJ1-1; D uncertain. The CDR3 length is 14 residues. Germline-derived CDR1 and CDR2 are SQVTM and ANQGSEA. Trimming removed 7 bases at V and 5 bases at J, with 20 bases between. Here the CDR3 DNA reads TGCAGCGCCCAACCGGGTTTCTCCGGAACTGAAGCTTTCTTT. It is translated as CSAQPGFSGTEAFF.

The J gene is TRBJ2-1, the V gene TRBV29-1; 7 bases match TRBD2. This CDR3 has 11 amino acids. V shed 7 bases, J shed 9 bases, and the junction held 6 bases outside the gene matches. Germline V gene lookup returns CDR1 SQVTM and CDR2 ANQGSEA. CDR3 region: CSGLGGGEQFF. CDR3 nucleotides: TGCAGCGGCCTTGGGGGGGGTGAGCAGTTCTTC.

The CDR3 sequence: CASRSDRGLGYTF. The CDR3 DNA is TGTGCCAGCAGATCGGACAGGGGGCTTGGCTACACCTTC. The chain employs TRBV28 and TRBJ1-2; TRBD1 matches at 11 bases. CDR1 and CDR2 from the germline V gene are MDHEN and SYDVKM. This CDR3 is built from 13 residues. Unmatched junction bases numbered 4, after V lost 6 bases and J lost 7 bases.

This clone was seen a single time. The V gene is TRBV7-9, the J gene TRBJ1-2; TRBD1 is a possible D gene (5 bases). Germline V gene sequence: CDR1 SEHNR, CDR2 FQNEAQ (reference sequence). Trimming removed 6 bases at V and 0 bases at J, with 14 bases between. The CDR3 sequence is 15 residues long. Here the CDR3 reads CASSLQGTTNYGYTF. As DNA, the CDR3 is TGTGCCAGCAGTCTTCAGGGTACAACTAACTATGGCTACACCTTC.

This clone was recorded only once. The gene calls are TRBV2 and TRBJ1-4; D is unclear. Trimming shortened V by 2 bases and J by 0 bases, and 4 bases separated the two germline ends. Looked up from germline, CDR1 is SNHLY and CDR2 is FYNNEI. This CDR3 has 14 amino acids. The CDR3 sequence: CASSEYTTNEKLFF. The CDR3 nucleotides read TGTGCCAGCAGTGAATATACAACTAATGAAAAACTGTTTTTT.

The CDR3 reads CASSYSGIASTEAFF. CDR3 nucleotides: TGTGCCAGCAGTTATTCCGGGATAGCAAGCACTGAAGCTTTCTTT. The V gene is TRBV6-5, the J gene TRBJ1-1; D uncertain. Per germline, CDR1 MNHEY and CDR2 SVGAGI. V lost 3 bases and J 4 bases, leaving 15 bases between the germline ends. The CDR3 extends over 15 amino acids.

The chain uses TRBV27 and TRBJ2-4, with 11 bases that match TRBD1. V shed 6 bases, J shed 8 bases, and the junction held 18 bases outside the gene matches. Germline CDR1 reads MNHEY; CDR2 reads SMNVEV (reference sequence). The CDR3 is 18 amino acids. The CDR3 loop reads CASSARTGGTVRGDIQYF. CDR3 sequence (DNA): TGTGCCAGCAGCGCCCGGACAGGGGGCACGGTTCGGGGGGACATTCAGTACTTC.

The chain combines TRBV4-3 with TRBJ1-1; D not resolved. The CDR3 spans 13 residues. In germline, CDR1 is LGHNA, CDR2 YSLEER. Trimming cost V 2 bases and J 5 bases, with 9 bases left between them. CDR3 region: CASSQHSGTEAFF. Written as DNA, the CDR3 is TGCGCCAGCAGCCAACATTCGGGGACTGAAGCTTTCTTT.

This chain uses TRBV5-4 with TRBJ2-1, with 8 bases that match TRBD1. The J segment lost 0 bases and the V segment lost 5 bases, leaving 4 bases of the junction unmatched. CDR1 and CDR2 from the germline V gene are SGHNT and YYREEE (reference sequence). CDR3 length equals 15 residues. CDR3: CASSGDRSSYNEQFF. The CDR3 nucleotides are TGTGCCAGCAGTGGGGACAGGAGCTCCTACAATGAGCAGTTCTTC. Variable domain in full (rest from reference TRBV5-4 and TRBJ2-1): ETGVTQSPTHLIKTRGQQVTLRCSSQSGHNTVSWYQQALGQGPQFIFQYYREEENGRGNFPPRFSGLQFPNYSSELNVNALELDDSALYLCASSGDRSSYNEQFFGPGTRLTVL.

CDR3 coding DNA: TGTGCCAGCAGCTTAGTGGGGGGGACCACAGATACGCAGTATTTT. Its translation is CASSLVGGTTDTQYF. The J gene is TRBJ2-3, the V gene TRBV5-4, with 7 bases that match TRBD2. The junction had 5 bases not matched to a gene; V was cut back by 2 bases and J by 2 bases. CDR3 length equals 15 residues. Germline-derived CDR1 and CDR2 are SGHNT and YYREEE (reference sequence).

This chain links TRBV5-4 with TRBJ1-5; D ambiguous. The V gene's germline CDR1 is SGHNT and CDR2 YYREEE (reference sequence). V gave up 1 base and J gave up 4 bases, with 12 bases separating them. This CDR3 contains 15 residues. The CDR3, as DNA: TGTGCCAGCAGCTTGCGAGGGAAACAGAATCAGCCCCAGCATTTT. It specifies CASSLRGKQNQPQHF.

The chain combines TRBV19 with TRBJ2-7; TRBD2 might be the D (5 bases). V was shortened by 4 bases and J by 0 bases, with 10 bases between the two germline ends. Germline V gene sequence: CDR1 LNHDA, CDR2 SQIVND (reference sequence). This CDR3 has 14 residues. As DNA, the CDR3 is TGTGCCAGTAGTACCAGCGGATCCTCCTACGAGCAGTACTTC. It encodes CASSTSGSSYEQYF.

The V call is TRBV6-5, the J call TRBJ1-1; the match to TRBD1 covers 7 bases. Per germline, CDR1 MNHEY and CDR2 SVGAGI. CDR3 size: 15 residues. V lost 7 bases to trimming and J lost 4 bases; unmatched junction nucleotides: 12. The CDR3 is CASISSGGESTEAFF. The CDR3 DNA sequence: TGTGCCAGCATCTCGTCAGGGGGAGAAAGCACTGAAGCTTTCTTT.

The gene calls are TRBV5-1 and TRBJ2-5, with D uncertain. Trimming stripped 0 bases from V and 3 bases from J, with 6 bases between. This CDR3 comprises 13 residues. Germline CDR1 is SGHRS and CDR2 is YFSETQ. CDR3 nucleotides: TGCGCCAGCAGCTTGGTATTCGAAGAGACCCAGTACTTC. This codes for CASSLVFEETQYF.

The chain carries TRBV19 and TRBJ1-5; 8 bases map to TRBD1. The CDR3 is 15 amino acids. Germline-derived CDR1 and CDR2 are LNHDA and SQIVND (reference sequence). With 5 bases clipped from V and 4 bases from J, the junction kept 7 bases outside the gene matches. DNA for the CDR3: TGTGCCAGTAGTTGGAGGGACAGGCCTAATCAGCCCCAGCATTTT. Amino acid sequence: CASSWRDRPNQPQHF.

The chain joins TRBV9 to TRBJ2-7, with TRBD2 matching 9 bases. Germline values: CDR1 SGDLS, CDR2 YYNGEE. This CDR3 has 14 residues. Unmatched junction bases numbered 8, after V lost 4 bases and J lost 6 bases. The CDR3 sequence is CASSSSGGFREQYF. CDR3 nucleotide sequence: TGTGCCAGCAGCTCAAGCGGGGGGTTTCGCGAGCAGTACTTC.

This clone was detected only once. This chain uses TRBV10-3 with TRBJ1-5, with D maybe TRBD1 (6 bases). With 3 bases removed from V and 0 bases from J, the gap between germline ends came to 12 bases. From germline, CDR1 is ENHRY and CDR2 SYGVKD. This CDR3 spans 16 amino acids. CDR3 nucleotides: TGTGCCATCAGTGATAAGGGGGGGAGTAGCAATCAGCCCCAGCATTTT. Its protein is CAISDKGGSSNQPQHF.

The gene calls are TRBV10-3 and TRBJ2-1, with TRBD2 identical over 8 bases. CDR1 ENHRY and CDR2 SYGVKD come from the germline V gene. The J segment lost 5 bases and the V segment lost 8 bases, leaving 5 bases of the junction unmatched. The CDR3 length is 13 residues. DNA for the CDR3: TGTGCCATCTTAGCGGGAAGCGACAATGAGCAGTTCTTC. Amino acid sequence: CAILAGSDNEQFF.